The sequence of this T cell receptor beta chain was determined in a study of vaccination effects on CD4 cells after COVID-19. The method was immunoSEQ multiplex PCR; TCRdb's version includes in-frame clones alone and lacks a portion of them. The sample has around 70,000 clones, more than 70% seen once. Trimming took off 4 bases at V and 1 base at J, with 25 bases between the two ends. CDR1 and CDR2 from the germline V gene are WNHNN and SYGVQD (reference sequence). This CDR3 has 19 residues. At the end of around 11 days of culture, CD4+ T cells were isolated. Half the medium was replaced with IL-2 medium on days 3 and 7. Comment on this clone: The antigen is undetermined.

Here the sequenced sample was CD4+ T cells from PBMCs cultured without peptide, taken before COVID-19 vaccination. This TCR derives from a human donor who received a COVID-19 vaccine. This chain connects TRBV10-1 to TRBJ1-2, with D unresolved. The CDR3 bases are TGCGCCAGCAGTGTCGTGGGTCCGAGAACAACTTCTCATAACTATGGCTACACCTTC. Translation gives CASSVVGPRTTSHNYGYTF.